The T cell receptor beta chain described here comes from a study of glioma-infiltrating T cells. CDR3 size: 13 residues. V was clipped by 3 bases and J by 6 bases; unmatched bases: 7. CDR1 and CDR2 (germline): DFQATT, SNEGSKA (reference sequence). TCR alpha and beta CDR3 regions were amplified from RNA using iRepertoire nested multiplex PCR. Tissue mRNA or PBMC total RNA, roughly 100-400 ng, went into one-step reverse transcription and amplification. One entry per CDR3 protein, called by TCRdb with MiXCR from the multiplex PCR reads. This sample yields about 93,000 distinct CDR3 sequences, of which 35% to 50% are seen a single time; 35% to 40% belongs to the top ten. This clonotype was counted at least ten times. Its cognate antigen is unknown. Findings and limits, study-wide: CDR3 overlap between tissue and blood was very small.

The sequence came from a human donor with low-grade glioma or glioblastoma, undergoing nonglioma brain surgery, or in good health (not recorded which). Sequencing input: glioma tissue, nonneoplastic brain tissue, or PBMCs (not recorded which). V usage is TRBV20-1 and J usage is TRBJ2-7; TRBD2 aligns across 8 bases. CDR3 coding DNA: TGCAGTGCTAGTTGGCGGGGGGCACGCGAGCAGTACTTC. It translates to CSASWRGAREQYF.